A single T cell receptor (beta chain) is shown here with its context. Other DNA variants within this sample encode the same CDR3. This sample stems from a study of shared clonotypes between healthy human individuals. The V gene's germline CDR1 is GTSNPN and CDR2 SVGIG (reference sequence). This CDR3 has 13 residues. With 2 bases removed from V and 4 bases from J, the gap between germline ends came to 9 bases. The table came from immunoSEQ multiplex PCR; TCRdb's copy has only in-frame clones and leaves some out. This table holds 550,000 to 850,000 clones, less than 85% found once. The sample comprised memory CD4+ T cells sorted from blood. Subset of the sample: CD45RA-negative fraction. The origin of this receptor is a woman younger than 45 in good health. The V and J genes are TRBV30 and TRBJ1-5, with D perhaps TRBD1 (6 bases). CDR3: CAWSRQGNQPQHF. The CDR3 bases are TGTGCCTGGAGTAGGCAGGGGAATCAGCCCCAGCATTTT.